Listed below are T cell receptor beta chains from one sample, sequenced in a study of Tregs in tolerant kidney transplant recipients. TCRdb's table, derived via immunoSEQ multiplex PCR, lists solely in-frame clones and lacks some. Of about 110,000 clones in the sample, 90% are singletons; the top ten hold about 0.31%. Sequences were derived from CD4+ T cells from blood, sampled before the transplant. These receptors were obtained from a human donor who received a combined kidney and bone marrow transplant. The CDR3 runs from the conserved cysteine through the conserved F or W. The order of the fields is CDR3 length, J gene, clone size, D gene, V gene, CDR3 protein, CDR3 DNA. The D gene is left open where the match is weak. Not every row has a clone size; where given, it reads once, few, many or a size class.

>17|TRBJ1-2|.|.|TRBV11-2
CASSLAPRWTSGYGYTF
TGTGCCAGCAGCTTAGCGCCCCGTTGGACCAGCGGCTATGGCTACACCTTC
>13|TRBJ1-2|once|.|TRBV11-2
CASSSRQLYGYTF
TGTGCCAGCAGCTCTCGACAGCTCTATGGCTACACCTTC
>13|TRBJ2-3|.|.|TRBV14
CASSRDLGDTQYF
TGTGCCAGCAGCCGGGACTTGGGAGATACGCAGTATTTT
>18|TRBJ2-3|.|TRBD1|TRBV5-1
CASSFAQGLPSGTDTQYF
TGCGCCAGCAGCTTCGCACAGGGGCTCCCTTCGGGCACAGATACGCAGTATTTT
>12|TRBJ2-3|.|TRBD2|TRBV2
CASSERGDTQYF
TGTGCCAGCAGTGAGCGGGGGGATACGCAGTATTTT
>17|TRBJ1-2|.|.|TRBV19
CASSTNTPEQYNYGYTF
TGTGCCAGTAGTACAAATACACCAGAACAGTATAATTATGGCTACACCTTC
>15|TRBJ2-5|.|.|TRBV7-2
CASSLARGLQETQYF
TGTGCCAGCAGCTTAGCGCGAGGACTACAAGAGACCCAGTACTTC
>14|TRBJ2-3|.|.|TRBV6-6
CASSYIQGTDTQYF
TGTGCCAGCAGTTATATTCAGGGGACAGATACGCAGTATTTT
>15|TRBJ1-1|once|TRBD1|TRBV28
CASSDLTGEWEEAFF
TGTGCCAGCAGCGATCTTACAGGGGAGTGGGAAGAAGCTTTCTTT
>14|TRBJ1-1|.|.|TRBV5-1
CASSLGRGAYEAFF
TGCGCCAGCAGCTTGGGGCGGGGGGCTTATGAAGCTTTCTTT
>15|TRBJ2-1|.|.|TRBV4-1
CASSLGTVGLNEQFF
TGCGCCAGCAGTCTAGGGACCGTGGGACTCAATGAGCAGTTCTTC
>18|TRBJ2-2|.|.|TRBV15
CATSRDSRKWWNTGELFF
TGTGCCACCAGCAGAGATTCGCGGAAATGGTGGAACACCGGGGAGCTGTTTTTT
>13|TRBJ1-1|.|.|TRBV18
CASSPPTGTEAFF
TGTGCCAGCTCACCACCAACGGGCACTGAAGCTTTCTTT
>16|TRBJ2-1|.|TRBD2|TRBV2
CASSEAPGLANNEQFF
TGTGCCAGCAGTGAAGCCCCGGGACTAGCAAACAATGAGCAGTTCTTC
>18|TRBJ2-7|.|TRBD2|TRBV6-4
CASSDIYAGTSGTYEQYF
TGTGCCAGCAGTGACATCTATGCGGGGACTAGCGGGACCTACGAGCAGTACTTC
>15|TRBJ1-5|.|.|TRBV7-2
CASSLGDRSNQPQHF
TGTGCCAGCAGCTTAGGAGACAGGAGCAATCAGCCCCAGCATTTT